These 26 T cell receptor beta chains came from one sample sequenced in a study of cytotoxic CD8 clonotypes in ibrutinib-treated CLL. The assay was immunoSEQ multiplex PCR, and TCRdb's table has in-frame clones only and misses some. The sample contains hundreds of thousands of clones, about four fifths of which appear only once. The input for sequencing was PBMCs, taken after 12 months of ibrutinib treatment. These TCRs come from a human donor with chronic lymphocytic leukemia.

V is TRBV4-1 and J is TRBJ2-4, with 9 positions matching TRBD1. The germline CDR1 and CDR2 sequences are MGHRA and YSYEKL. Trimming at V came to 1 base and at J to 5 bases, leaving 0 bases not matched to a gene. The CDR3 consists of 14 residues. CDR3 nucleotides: TGCGCCAGCAGCCAAGGGACAGGGGAAAACATTCAGTACTTC. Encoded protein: CASSQGTGENIQYF.

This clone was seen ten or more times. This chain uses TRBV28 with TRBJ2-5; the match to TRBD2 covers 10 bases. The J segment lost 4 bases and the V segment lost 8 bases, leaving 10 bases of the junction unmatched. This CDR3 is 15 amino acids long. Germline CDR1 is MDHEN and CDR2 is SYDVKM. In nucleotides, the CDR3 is TGTGCCAGCCCCCCGGCTAGCGGGAGAGGAGAGACCCAGTACTTC. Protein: CASPPASGRGETQYF.

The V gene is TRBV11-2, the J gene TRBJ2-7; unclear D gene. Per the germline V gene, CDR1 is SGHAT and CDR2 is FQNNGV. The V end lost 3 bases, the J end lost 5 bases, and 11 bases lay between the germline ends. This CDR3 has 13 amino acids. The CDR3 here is CASSFPGGDEQYF. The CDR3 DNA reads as TGTGCCAGCAGCTTCCCGGGTGGGGACGAGCAGTACTTC.

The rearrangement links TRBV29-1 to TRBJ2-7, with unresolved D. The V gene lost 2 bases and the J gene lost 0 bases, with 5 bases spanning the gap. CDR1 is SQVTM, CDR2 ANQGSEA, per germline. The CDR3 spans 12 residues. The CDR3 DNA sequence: TGCAGCGTTGAACAGTCCTCCTACGAGCAGTACTTC. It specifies CSVEQSSYEQYF.

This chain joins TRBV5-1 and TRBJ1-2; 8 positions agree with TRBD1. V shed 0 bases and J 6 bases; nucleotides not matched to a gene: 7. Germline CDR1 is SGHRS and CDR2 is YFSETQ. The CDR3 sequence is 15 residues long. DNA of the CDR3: TGCGCCAGCAGCTTGGACGGACAGGGTCGAGATGGCTACACCTTC. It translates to CASSLDGQGRDGYTF.

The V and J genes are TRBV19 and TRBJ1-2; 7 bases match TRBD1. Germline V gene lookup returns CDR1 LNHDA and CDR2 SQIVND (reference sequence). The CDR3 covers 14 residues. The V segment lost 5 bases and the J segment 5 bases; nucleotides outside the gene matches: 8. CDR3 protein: CASSWGQLPYGYTF. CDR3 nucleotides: TGTGCCAGTAGTTGGGGACAGCTCCCATATGGCTACACCTTC.

CDR3 loop: CASRGVQETQYF. CDR3 nucleotides: TGTGCCAGCAGAGGGGTTCAAGAGACCCAGTACTTC. V and J are TRBV27 and TRBJ2-5; tentatively, D is TRBD1 (5 bases). V shed 6 bases and J shed 2 bases, with 7 bases lying between them. The V gene's germline CDR1 is MNHEY and CDR2 SMNVEV (reference sequence). This CDR3 has 12 amino acids.

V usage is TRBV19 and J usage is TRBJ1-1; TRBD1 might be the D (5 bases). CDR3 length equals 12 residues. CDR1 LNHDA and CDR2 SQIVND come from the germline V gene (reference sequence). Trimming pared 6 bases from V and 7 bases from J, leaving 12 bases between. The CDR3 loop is CASSDRDYEAFF. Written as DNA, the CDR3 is TGTGCCAGTAGCGATAGGGACTATGAAGCTTTCTTT.

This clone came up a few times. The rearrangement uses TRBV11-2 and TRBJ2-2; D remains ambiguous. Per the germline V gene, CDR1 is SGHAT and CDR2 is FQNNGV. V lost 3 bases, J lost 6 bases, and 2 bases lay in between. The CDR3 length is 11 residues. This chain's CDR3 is CASSFAGELFF. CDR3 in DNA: TGTGCCAGCAGCTTCGCCGGGGAGCTGTTTTTT.

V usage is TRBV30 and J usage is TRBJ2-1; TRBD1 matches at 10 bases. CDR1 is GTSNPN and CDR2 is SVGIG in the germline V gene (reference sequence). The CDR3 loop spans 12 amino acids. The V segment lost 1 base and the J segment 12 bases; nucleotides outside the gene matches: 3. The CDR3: CAWSGTGGRQFF. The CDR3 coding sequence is TGTGCCTGGAGTGGGACAGGGGGTCGGCAGTTCTTC. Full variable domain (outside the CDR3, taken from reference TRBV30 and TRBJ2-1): SQTIHQWPATLVQPVGSPLSLECTVEGTSNPNLYWYRQAAGRGLQLLFYSVGIGQISSEVPQNLSASRPQDRQFILSSKKLLLSDSGFYLCAWSGTGGRQFFGPGTRLTVL.

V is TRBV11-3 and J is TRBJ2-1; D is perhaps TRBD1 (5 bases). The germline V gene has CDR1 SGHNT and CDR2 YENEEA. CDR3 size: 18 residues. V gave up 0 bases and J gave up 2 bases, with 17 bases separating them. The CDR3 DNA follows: TGTGCCAGCAGCTTAGATCAGGGCGGTACTGCGGCCTACAATGAGCAGTTCTTC. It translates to CASSLDQGGTAAYNEQFF.

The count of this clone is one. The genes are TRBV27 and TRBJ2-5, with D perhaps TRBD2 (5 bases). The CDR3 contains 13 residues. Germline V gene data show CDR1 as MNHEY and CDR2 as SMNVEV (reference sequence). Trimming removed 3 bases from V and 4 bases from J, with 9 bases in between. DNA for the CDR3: TGTGCCAGCAGTTTTAGGCTAGCAGAGACCCAGTACTTC. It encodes CASSFRLAETQYF.

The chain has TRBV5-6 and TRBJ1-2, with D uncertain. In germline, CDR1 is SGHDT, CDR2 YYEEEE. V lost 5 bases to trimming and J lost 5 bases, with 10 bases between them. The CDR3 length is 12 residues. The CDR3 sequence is CASRRSGYGYTF. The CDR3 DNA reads TGTGCCAGCAGAAGGAGTGGGTATGGCTACACCTTC.

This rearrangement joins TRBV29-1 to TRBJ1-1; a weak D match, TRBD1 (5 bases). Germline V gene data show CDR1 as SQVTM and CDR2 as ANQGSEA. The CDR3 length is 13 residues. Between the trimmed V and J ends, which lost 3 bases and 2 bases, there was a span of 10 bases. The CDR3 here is CSVDVGGNTEAFF. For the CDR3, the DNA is TGCAGCGTTGATGTGGGGGGAAACACTGAAGCTTTCTTT.

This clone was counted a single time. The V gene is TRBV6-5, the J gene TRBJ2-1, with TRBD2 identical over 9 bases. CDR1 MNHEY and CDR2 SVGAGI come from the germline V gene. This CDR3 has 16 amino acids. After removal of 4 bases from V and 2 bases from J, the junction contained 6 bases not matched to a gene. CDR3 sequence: CASSWGGRGPYNEQFF. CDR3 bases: TGTGCCAGCAGTTGGGGCGGGAGGGGCCCCTACAATGAGCAGTTCTTC.

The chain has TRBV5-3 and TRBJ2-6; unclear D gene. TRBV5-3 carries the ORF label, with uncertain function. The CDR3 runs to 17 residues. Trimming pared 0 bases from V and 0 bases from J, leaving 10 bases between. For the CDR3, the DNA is TGTGCCAGAAGCTTGGCCAACAGCAACTCTGGGGCCAACGTCCTGACTTTC. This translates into CARSLANSNSGANVLTF.

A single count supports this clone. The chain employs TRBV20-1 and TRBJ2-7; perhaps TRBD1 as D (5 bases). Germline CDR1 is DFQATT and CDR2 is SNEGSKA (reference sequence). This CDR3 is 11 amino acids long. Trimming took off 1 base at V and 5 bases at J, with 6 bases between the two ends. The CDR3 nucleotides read TGCAGTGCTAGAGGGGGCGACGAGCAGTACTTC. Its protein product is CSARGGDEQYF.

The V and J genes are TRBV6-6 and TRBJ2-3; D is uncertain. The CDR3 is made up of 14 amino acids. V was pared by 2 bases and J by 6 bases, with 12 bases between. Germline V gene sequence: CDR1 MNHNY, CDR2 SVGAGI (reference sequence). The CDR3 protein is CASSYVIRSDTQYF. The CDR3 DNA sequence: TGTGCCAGCAGTTACGTCATCAGATCCGATACGCAGTATTTT.

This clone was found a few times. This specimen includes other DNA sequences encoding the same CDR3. CDR3 residues: CASSLAGLGTQYF. CDR3 coding DNA: TGCGCCAGCAGCTTGGCAGGTCTAGGTACGCAGTATTTT. The chain employs TRBV5-1 and TRBJ2-3; no clear D gene. Germline CDR1 reads SGHRS; CDR2 reads YFSETQ. The CDR3 extends over 13 amino acids. Trimming removed 0 bases from V and 8 bases from J, with 10 bases in between.

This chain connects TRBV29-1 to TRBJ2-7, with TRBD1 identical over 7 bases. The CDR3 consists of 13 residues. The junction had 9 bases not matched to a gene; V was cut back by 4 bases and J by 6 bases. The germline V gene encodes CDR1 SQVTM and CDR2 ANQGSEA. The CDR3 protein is CSVGAGGSFEQYF. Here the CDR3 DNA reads TGCAGCGTTGGGGCAGGGGGTAGTTTCGAGCAGTACTTC.

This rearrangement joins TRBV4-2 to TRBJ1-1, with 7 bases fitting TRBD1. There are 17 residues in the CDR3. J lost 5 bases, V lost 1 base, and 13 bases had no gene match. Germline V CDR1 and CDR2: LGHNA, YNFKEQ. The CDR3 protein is CASSQVTLGQGVTEAFF. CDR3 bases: TGTGCCAGCAGCCAAGTTACCCTCGGGCAGGGGGTTACTGAAGCTTTCTTT.

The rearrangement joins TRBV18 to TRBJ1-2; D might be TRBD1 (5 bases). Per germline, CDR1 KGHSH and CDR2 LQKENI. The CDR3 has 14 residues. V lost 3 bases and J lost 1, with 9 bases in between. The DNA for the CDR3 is TGTGCCAGCTCACCCCGAGGGGATAACTATGGCTACACCTTC. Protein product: CASSPRGDNYGYTF.

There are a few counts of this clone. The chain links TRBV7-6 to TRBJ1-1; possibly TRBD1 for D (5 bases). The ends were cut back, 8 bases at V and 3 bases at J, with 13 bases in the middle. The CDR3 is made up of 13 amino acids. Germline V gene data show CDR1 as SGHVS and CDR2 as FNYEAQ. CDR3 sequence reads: CASLPGGDTEAFF. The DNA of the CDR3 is TGTGCCAGCCTTCCCGGGGGGGACACTGAAGCTTTCTTT.

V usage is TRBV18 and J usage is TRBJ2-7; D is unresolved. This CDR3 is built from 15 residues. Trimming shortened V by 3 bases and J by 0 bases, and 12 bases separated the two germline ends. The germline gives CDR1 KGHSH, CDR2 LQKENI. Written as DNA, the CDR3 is TGTGCCAGCTCACCGGGGTCCACAAGCTCCTACGAGCAGTACTTC. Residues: CASSPGSTSSYEQYF.

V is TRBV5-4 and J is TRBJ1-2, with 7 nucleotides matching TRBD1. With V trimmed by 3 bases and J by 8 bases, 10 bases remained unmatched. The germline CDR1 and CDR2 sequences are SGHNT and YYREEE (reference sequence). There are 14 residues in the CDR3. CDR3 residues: CASSSPGTAPGYTF. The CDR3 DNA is TGTGCCAGCAGCTCCCCCGGGACAGCGCCAGGCTACACCTTC.

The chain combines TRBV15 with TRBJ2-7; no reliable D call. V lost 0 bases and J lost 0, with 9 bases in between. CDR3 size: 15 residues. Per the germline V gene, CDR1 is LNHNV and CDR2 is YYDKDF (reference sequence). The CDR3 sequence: CATSRDLGSSYEQYF. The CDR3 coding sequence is TGTGCCACCAGCAGAGATCTGGGAAGCTCCTACGAGCAGTACTTC.